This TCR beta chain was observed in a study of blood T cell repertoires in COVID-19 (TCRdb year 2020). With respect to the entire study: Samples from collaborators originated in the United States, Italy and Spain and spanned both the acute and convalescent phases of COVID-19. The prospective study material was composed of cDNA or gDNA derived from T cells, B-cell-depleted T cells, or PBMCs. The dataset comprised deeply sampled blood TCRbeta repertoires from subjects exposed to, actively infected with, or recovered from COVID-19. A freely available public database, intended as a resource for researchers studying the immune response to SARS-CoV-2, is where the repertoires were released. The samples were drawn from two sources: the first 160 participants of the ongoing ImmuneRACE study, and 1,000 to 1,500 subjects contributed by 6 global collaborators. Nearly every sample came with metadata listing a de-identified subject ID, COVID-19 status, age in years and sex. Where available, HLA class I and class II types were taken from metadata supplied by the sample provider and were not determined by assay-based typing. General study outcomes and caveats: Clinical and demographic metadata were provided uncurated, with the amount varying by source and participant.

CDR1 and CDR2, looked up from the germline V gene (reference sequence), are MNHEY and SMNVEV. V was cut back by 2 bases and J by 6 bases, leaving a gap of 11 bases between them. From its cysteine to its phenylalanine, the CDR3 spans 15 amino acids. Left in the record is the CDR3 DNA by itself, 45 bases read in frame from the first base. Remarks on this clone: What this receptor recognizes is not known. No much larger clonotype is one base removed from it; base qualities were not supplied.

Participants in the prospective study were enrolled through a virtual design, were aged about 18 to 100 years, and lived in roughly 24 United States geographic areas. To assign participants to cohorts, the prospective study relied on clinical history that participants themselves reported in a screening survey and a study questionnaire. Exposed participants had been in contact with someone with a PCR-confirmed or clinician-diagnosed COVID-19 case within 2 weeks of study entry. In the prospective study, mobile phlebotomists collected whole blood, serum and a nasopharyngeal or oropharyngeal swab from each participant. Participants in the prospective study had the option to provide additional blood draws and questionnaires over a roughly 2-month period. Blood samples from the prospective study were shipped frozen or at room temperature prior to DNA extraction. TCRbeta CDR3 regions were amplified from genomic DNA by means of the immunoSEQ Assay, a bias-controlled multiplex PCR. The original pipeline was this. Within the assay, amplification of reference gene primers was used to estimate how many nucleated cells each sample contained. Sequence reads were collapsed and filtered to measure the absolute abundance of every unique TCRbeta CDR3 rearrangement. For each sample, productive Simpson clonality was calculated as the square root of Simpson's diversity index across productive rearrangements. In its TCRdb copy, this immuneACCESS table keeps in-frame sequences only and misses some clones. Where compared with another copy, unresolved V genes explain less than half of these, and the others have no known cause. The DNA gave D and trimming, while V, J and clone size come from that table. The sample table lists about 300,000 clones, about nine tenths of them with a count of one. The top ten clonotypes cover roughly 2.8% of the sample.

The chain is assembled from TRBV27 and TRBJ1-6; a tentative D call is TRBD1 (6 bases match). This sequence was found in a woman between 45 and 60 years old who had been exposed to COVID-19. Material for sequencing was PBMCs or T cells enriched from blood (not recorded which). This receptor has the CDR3 CASSLGGRPNSPLHF. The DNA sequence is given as TGTGCCAGCAGTTTAGGGGGCAGGCCTAATTCACCCCTCCACTTT.